This section outlines one T cell receptor beta chain sequence together with its context. Its matching antigen is unknown. Deletions cut 2 bases from V and 2 bases from J, with 13 bases between. The germline V gene encodes CDR1 MNHEY and CDR2 SVGEGT. The CDR3 length is 16 residues. This specimen comes from a study of molecular identifiers for immune sequencing clone quantification. Both previously described methods and listed TCR primers were employed to make bulk TCR libraries. TCRdb re-called the PCR reads through MiXCR, storing one row per CDR3 protein. The sample yields about 510,000 distinct CDR3 sequences, about 20% seen once. Findings of the study overall: The share of molecules held by clones above 20 RNA copies was over 99% in effector cells and under 1% in naive cells.

This sequence joins TRBV6-2 or TRBV6-3 and TRBJ2-1; possible D gene TRBD2, 7 bases. Sequencing input: naive CD8+ T cells from blood, with Jurkat cell RNA spiked in. Noted subset: FACS-sorted CD8+CD4-CCR7+CD45RA+ naive T cells. The clonotype originates from a human donor in good health. Some libraries in this study had Jurkat cell RNA spiked in. This chain's CDR3 is CASSYGRGATYNEQFF. Written as DNA, the CDR3 is TGTGCCAGCAGTTACGGTCGGGGGGCCACCTACAATGAGCAGTTCTTC.